These 18 T cell receptor beta chains were all obtained from the same sample, sequenced in a study of CD8+ T cells in alopecia areata. Scientists pooled cutaneous lymph node cells and sorted them on CD4, CD8alpha, NKG2D, NKG2ACE and other markers. Sequencing relied on a cDNA template that was reverse transcribed from extracted RNA. TCRdb keeps only in-frame clones here, not all; method: immunoSEQ multiplex PCR. This sample comprises about 270,000 clones, none seen once only. Sequencing was carried out using CD4+ T cells sorted from a lymph node. These receptors all stem from a C3H/HeJ mouse with alopecia areata. The mice in this strain carry MHC haplotype H2-k.

This clone was seen only a few times. Genes here carry mouse names. Coverage ceases 4 residues before the CDR3 finishes, and the germline J gene fills in the end. The V gene is TRBV14, the J gene TRBJ2-5; D possibly corresponds to TRBD2 (6 bases). The CDR3 contains 15 residues. Germline-derived CDR1 and CDR2 are SGHDT and FRDEAV. CDR3 in amino acids: CASRPPRGGGDTQYF. The sequenced CDR3 bases are TGTGCCAGCAGGCCCCCAAGGGGCGGGGGGGAC.

This clone was detected a few times. Any gene name here is a mouse gene name. The missing CDR3 end, 4 residues past where the read stops, is filled in from the germline J gene. The V gene is TRBV13-3, the J gene TRBJ1-2; TRBD1 is a possible D gene (6 bases). The germline gives CDR1 NNHDY, CDR2 SYVADS. V lost 5 bases and J lost 1, with 9 bases in between. The CDR3 totals 13 residues. This CDR3 reads CASRGTKNSDYTF. Incomplete CDR3 DNA: TGTGCCAGCAGGGGGACAAAAAACTCC.

With regard to this clone: Here the gene names and germline are mouse. Read data end 4 residues before the CDR3 end; the end is taken from the germline J gene. Other nucleotide sequences in the sample specify the same CDR3. The chain recombines TRBV13-1 with TRBJ1-1; possibly TRBD1 for D (6 bases). The CDR3 totals 14 residues. The V and J ends lost 1 base and 0 bases respectively, with 7 bases between them. Germline loops: CDR1 NSHNY, CDR2 SYGAGN. Here the CDR3 reads CASSDRTANTEVFF. The DNA read from the CDR3 is TGTGCCAGCAGTGATAGGACAGCAAACACA.

This clone has a handful of counts. These gene names are mouse names. Read data end 4 residues before the CDR3 end; the end is taken from the germline J gene. In the same sample, other DNA sequences code for this CDR3. The chain couples TRBV13-1 to TRBJ2-5, with a weak D call TRBD1 (6 bases). The CDR3 length is 12 residues. Germline V lookup: CDR1 NSHNY, CDR2 SYGAGN. The sequenced part of the CDR3 DNA is TGTGCCAGCAGTGACACAGGGGAC. Its translation is CASSDTGD. The CDR3 reads in full as CASSDTGDTQYF.

This clone came up a few times. These gene names are mouse names. The sequenced fragment ends 4 residues before the CDR3 boundary, so the rest is inferred from the germline J gene. The chain links TRBV13-1 to TRBJ2-2, with a tentative D call TRBD1 (5 bases). V lost 0 bases, J lost 0 bases, and 9 bases lay in between. Germline V gene data show CDR1 as NSHNY and CDR2 as SYGAGN. This CDR3 spans 16 amino acids. The CDR3 protein is CASSDGTSANTGQLYF. Incomplete CDR3 DNA: TGTGCCAGCAGTGATGGGACATCTGCAAACACCGGG.

This clone was detected only a few times. Gene names and germline match the mouse. The DNA ends 3 residues before the CDR3 does, and the rest of the CDR3 is filled in from the germline J gene. The chain combines TRBV31 with TRBJ1-6; TRBD1 matches 9 bases. TRBJ1-6 is known as an ORF, though its function is uncertain. Looked up from germline, CDR1 is GKSSPN and CDR2 is SITVG. The CDR3 length is 16 residues. V dropped 0 bases and J dropped 3; count of bases not matched to a gene: 3. This CDR3 is CAWSLPTGGYNSPLYF. The sequenced part of the CDR3 DNA is TGTGCCTGGAGTCTACCGACAGGGGGCTATAATTCGCCC.

This clone has more than one count but fewer than ten. These gene names are mouse names. The read terminates 4 residues before the CDR3 end, so the remaining end is supplied by the germline J gene. The gene calls are TRBV13-2 and TRBJ2-2; possibly TRBD1 for D (7 bases). Deletions cut 7 bases from V and 0 bases from J, with 10 bases between. CDR1 and CDR2 (germline): NNHNN, SYGAGS (reference sequence). This CDR3 is built from 14 residues. The CDR3: CASRGPSNTGQLYF. The CDR3 bases that were read are TGTGCCAGCAGGGGGCCTTCAAACACCGGG.

There are a few counts of this clone. Germline and genes: mouse. The read terminates 4 residues before the CDR3 end, so the remaining end is supplied by the germline J gene. The rearrangement links TRBV1 to TRBJ2-1; D perhaps matches TRBD1 (6 bases). The germline CDR1 and CDR2 sequences are NSQYPW and LRSPGD (reference sequence). Trimming cost V 0 bases and J 3 bases, with 15 bases left between them. The CDR3 is 17 residues long. Partial CDR3 DNA: TGCACCTGCAGTGCAGAGGGTGGGACAAAACTCTATGCT. It translates to CTCSAEGGTKLYA. The entire CDR3 sequence reads CTCSAEGGTKLYAEQFF.

This clone appeared a few times. Genes and germline are mouse. The part of the CDR3 DNA that was read is TGTGCCTGGAGTCTGACTGGGGGAAAC. Translating gives CAWSLTGGN. The CDR3 in full is CAWSLTGGNTLYF. This sequence joins TRBV31 and TRBJ2-4; the match to TRBD2 covers 9 bases. The CDR3 is cut off 4 residues early in the read; its end comes from the germline J gene. The germline V gene encodes CDR1 GKSSPN and CDR2 SITVG. CDR3 length equals 13 residues.

This clone was counted only a few times. Mouse germline and gene names are used. The read falls 4 residues short of the CDR3 end, and the missing part is taken from the germline J gene. The rearrangement links TRBV31 to TRBJ2-5; no firm D call. Trimming stripped 3 bases from V and 3 bases from J, with 10 bases between. The CDR3 extends over 13 amino acids. The germline gives CDR1 GKSSPN, CDR2 SITVG. The part of the CDR3 DNA that was read is TGTGCCTGGAGCGCACTACAGCAAGAC. Translated, it gives CAWSALQQD. The full CDR3 protein is CAWSALQQDTQYF.

This clone showed up just a few times. These gene names are mouse names. The CDR3 is cut off 4 residues early in the read; its end comes from the germline J gene. This chain connects TRBV13-1 to TRBJ1-1; 8 nucleotides line up with TRBD1. The CDR3 is made up of 14 amino acids. Germline values: CDR1 NSHNY, CDR2 SYGAGN. The V and J ends lost 5 bases and 1 base, in that order; junction bases with no gene match: 4. CDR3: CASRGGTGNTEVFF. CDR3 bases read: TGTGCCAGCAGGGGGGGGACAGGGAACACA.

This clone has just a few counts. The listed genes are named as in mouse. The CDR3 end is not reached by the read, which stops 4 residues before it; the germline J gene fills it in. The V call is TRBV31, the J call TRBJ2-5; the D gene is possibly TRBD2 (6 bases). Germline lookup yields CDR1 GKSSPN and CDR2 SITVG. This CDR3 has 14 residues. The germline V and J ends were trimmed by 0 bases and 1 base, with 8 bases remaining between them. The CDR3 loop reads CAWSLSGDQDTQYF. The sequenced CDR3 bases are TGTGCCTGGAGTCTCTCTGGGGACCAAGAC.

This clone was counted only a few times. The germline and genes are mouse ones. The CDR3 end is not reached by the read, which stops 4 residues before it; the germline J gene fills it in. J is TRBJ2-2 and V is TRBV13-1; 7 bases are a match to TRBD2. The V gene's germline CDR1 is NSHNY and CDR2 SYGAGN. The CDR3 extends over 13 amino acids. The CDR3 bases that were read are TGTGCCAGCAGTGATCTGGGGGACGGG. This gives the protein CASSDLGDG. The full CDR3 is CASSDLGDGQLYF.

This clone was counted a few times. Germline and genes here are mouse. The missing CDR3 end, 4 residues past where the read stops, is filled in from the germline J gene. Other nucleotide sequences from this sample produce the same CDR3. This chain uses TRBV13-1 with TRBJ2-7; TRBD1 agrees at 9 bases. This CDR3 contains 14 residues. Germline V gene data show CDR1 as NSHNY and CDR2 as SYGAGN. J gave up 2 bases and V 2 bases, and 2 bases lay outside the gene matches. CDR3 residues: CASSEGQGAYEQYF. The covered CDR3 bases are TGTGCCAGCAGTGAGGGACAGGGCGCCTAT.

This clone was found a few times. The genes and germline here are from mouse. The CDR3 is cut off 4 residues early in the read; its end comes from the germline J gene. The chain links TRBV4 to TRBJ2-5, with a weak D call TRBD2 (5 bases). The CDR3 is 14 residues long. Germline V gene sequence: CDR1 LGHDT, CDR2 YNNKQL (reference sequence). Trimming removed 3 bases from V and 0 bases from J, with 7 bases in between. The CDR3 loop is CASSYWANQDTQYF. The DNA read from the CDR3 is TGTGCCAGCAGCTACTGGGCTAACCAAGAC. Full variable domain (outside the CDR3, taken from reference TRBV4 and TRBJ2-5): ETAVFQTPNYHVTQVGNEVSFNCKQTLGHDTMYWYKQDSKKLLKIMFSYNNKQLIVNETVPRRFSPQSSDKAHLNLRIKSVEPEDSAVYLCASSYWANQDTQYFGPGTRLLVL.

Note on this clone: Gene names are mouse gene names. The CDR3 end is not reached by the read, which stops 4 residues before it; the germline J gene fills it in. This sequence joins TRBV19 and TRBJ2-1, with 10 bases identical to TRBD2. The trim removed 10 bases at V and 1 base at J, leaving 2 bases unmatched. The CDR3 runs 13 residues. Germline V gives CDR1 FNHDT, CDR2 SITEND (reference sequence). The part of the CDR3 DNA that was read is TGTGCCGCGACTGGGGGGAACTATGCT. Protein: CAATGGNYA. The CDR3 as a whole reads CAATGGNYAEQFF.

There are a few counts of this clone. The genes are named according to mouse. This sample also contains other DNA sequences that code for the same CDR3. The CDR3 protein is CASSIPGGAYEQYF. CDR3 bases read: TGTGCCAGCAGTATCCCTGGGGGGGCTTAT. The chain is built from TRBV19 and TRBJ2-7, with 10 bases identical to TRBD2. Read sequence stops 4 residues before the CDR3 end, and the germline J gene provides the missing end. The CDR3 is 14 amino acids. Looked up from germline, CDR1 is FNHDT and CDR2 is SITEND (reference sequence). Variable domain in full (rest from reference TRBV19 and TRBJ2-7): GGIITQTPKFLIGQEGQKLTLKCQQNFNHDTMYWYRQDSGKGLRLIYYSITENDLQKGDLSEGYDASREKKSSFSLTVTSAQKNEMAVFLCASSIPGGAYEQYFGPGTRLTVL.

As to this clone: Mouse gene names apply. The read halts 4 residues ahead of the CDR3 end, with the missing end drawn from the germline J gene. Additional DNA sequences in this sample encode the identical CDR3. This rearrangement joins TRBV13-2 to TRBJ2-3; the D gene is possibly TRBD2 (6 bases). Germline V CDR1 and CDR2: NNHNN, SYGAGS (reference sequence). The CDR3 length is 14 residues. Trimming removed 3 bases at V and 0 bases at J, with 8 bases between. The covered CDR3 bases are TGTGCCAGCGGTGCCTGGGGTAGTGCAGAA. It encodes CASGAWGSAE. The entire CDR3 sequence reads CASGAWGSAETLYF.